Listed below are T cell receptor beta chains from one sample, sequenced in a study of neurological immune-mediated disorders. TCRdb re-derived calls from the 5' RACE reads in MiXCR, one entry per CDR3 protein. The repertoire holds 90,000 to 150,000 distinct CDR3 sequences, with about 3.2% as singletons. Specimen: PBMCs. These TCRs come from a woman aged 30 to 39 with multiple sclerosis. CDR3s leave out the opening cysteine and the closing phenylalanine or tryptophan.

j_call: TRBJ1-1
v_call: TRBV7-9
cdr3_aa: ASSTDGAHSNTEAF

j_call: TRBJ1-2
v_call: TRBV5-5
cdr3_aa: ASSQEGSPVYGYT

j_call: TRBJ2-2
v_call: TRBV5-1
cdr3_aa: ASSVVRGLNTGELF

j_call: TRBJ2-2
v_call: TRBV7-2
cdr3_aa: ASSRLQGANTGELF

j_call: TRBJ2-5
v_call: TRBV5-1
cdr3_aa: ASAQGTKTYQETQY

j_call: TRBJ2-1
v_call: TRBV29-1
cdr3_aa: SGLGLALSYNEQF

j_call: TRBJ1-1
v_call: TRBV18
cdr3_aa: ASSPFGQNTEAF

j_call: TRBJ2-2
v_call: TRBV7-2
cdr3_aa: ASTLGLATGELF

j_call: TRBJ2-1
v_call: TRBV5-1
cdr3_aa: ASSRGREDVYNEQF

j_call: TRBJ2-7
v_call: TRBV12-3/TRBV12-4
cdr3_aa: ASSFQAGDNSYEQY

j_call: TRBJ2-7
v_call: TRBV27
cdr3_aa: ASSLAGGAYEQY

j_call: TRBJ2-1
v_call: TRBV12-3/TRBV12-4
cdr3_aa: ASSKTGTSGRANEQF

j_call: TRBJ1-2
v_call: TRBV12-3/TRBV12-4
cdr3_aa: ASSLEGLGYT

j_call: TRBJ2-2
v_call: TRBV7-6
cdr3_aa: ASSLAPPRVLGELF

j_call: TRBJ2-1
v_call: TRBV20-1
cdr3_aa: SATRRYNEQF

j_call: TRBJ2-3
v_call: TRBV5-1
cdr3_aa: ASSFFSGGPLTDTQY

j_call: TRBJ1-5
v_call: TRBV11-2
cdr3_aa: ASIFRSGLKDQPQH

j_call: TRBJ2-1
v_call: TRBV20-1
cdr3_aa: SARDGGKTYNEQF

j_call: TRBJ2-3
v_call: TRBV3-1
cdr3_aa: ASSPATDTQY

j_call: TRBJ1-4
v_call: TRBV9
cdr3_aa: ASSEGTGNEKLF

j_call: TRBJ2-1
v_call: TRBV5-1
cdr3_aa: ASSLTGQES

j_call: TRBJ1-1
v_call: TRBV13
cdr3_aa: ASSLGGRITEAF

j_call: TRBJ2-7
v_call: TRBV5-1
cdr3_aa: ASSLGVGGVNEQY

j_call: TRBJ1-4
v_call: TRBV11-2
cdr3_aa: ASSPVRGQLLEKLF

j_call: TRBJ2-5
v_call: TRBV5-5
cdr3_aa: ASSLVRQETQY

j_call: TRBJ1-4
v_call: TRBV10-3
cdr3_aa: AISERDPSSEKLF

j_call: TRBJ2-2
v_call: TRBV29-1
cdr3_aa: SSMRNGELF

j_call: TRBJ2-2
v_call: TRBV12-3/TRBV12-4
cdr3_aa: ASSLQLSGRVAGELF

j_call: TRBJ2-3
v_call: TRBV7-2
cdr3_aa: ASSPKSAGVPDTQY

j_call: TRBJ2-5
v_call: TRBV12-3/TRBV12-4
cdr3_aa: ASNLGHPQETQY

j_call: TRBJ2-7
v_call: TRBV6-2/TRBV6-3
cdr3_aa: ASINRGLGGYEQY

j_call: TRBJ2-1
v_call: TRBV5-1
cdr3_aa: ASSLAGVAYNEQF

j_call: TRBJ2-7
v_call: TRBV15
cdr3_aa: ATSRGSGSPGEQY

j_call: TRBJ1-2
v_call: TRBV7-2
cdr3_aa: ASSLGEVFGYT

j_call: TRBJ1-4
v_call: TRBV6-5
cdr3_aa: ASRVRVGNEKLF

j_call: TRBJ1-3
v_call: TRBV15
cdr3_aa: ATSGSRSGNTIY

j_call: TRBJ2-3
v_call: TRBV20-1
cdr3_aa: SARFSGGWNVTDTQY

j_call: TRBJ2-1
v_call: TRBV20-1
cdr3_aa: SASHGGPGNEQF

j_call: TRBJ1-1
v_call: TRBV5-1
cdr3_aa: ASSLDSTKGGTEAF